This TCR beta chain was observed in a study of T cells expressing NK-cell markers. Across the whole study: HCMV seropositivity marked seven of the eight sequenced donors; one was seronegative.

TCRdb re-called the 5' RACE reads, yielding one record per CDR3 amino acid sequence without DNA. This sample's clone table lists roughly 390,000 distinct CDR3 sequences. Germline CDR1 is MNHEY and CDR2 is SVGAGI. The CDR3 is 15 residues long. V gene TRBV6-5 combines with J gene TRBJ2-1; TCRdb lists TRBD1, though no DNA is available to test this call. The sample taken for sequencing was blood T cells: a sorted CD56 or NKG2C T cell subset, CD4+ or CD8+ T cells, or bulk PBMC T cells (not recorded which). This clonotype was sampled from a man aged 18-75 years in good health. CDR3 sequence reads: CASSLFTGSNNEQFF.